This T cell receptor (beta chain) comes out of a study of beta chain features in type 1 diabetes. A word on this clone: The antigen is undetermined. The same CDR3 arises from other DNA sequences in this sample as well.

Findings of the study overall: Moderate yet significant TCRB CDR3 shortening was seen in Type 1 diabetes patients in all four CD4+ subsets.

Of the isolated RNA, all was reverse transcribed, and so the sequenced material was expressed TCRB transcripts. Clones were sequenced by immunoSEQ multiplex PCR, and TCRdb holds only the in-frame ones, with some missing. The sample contains 550,000 to 850,000 clones, roughly 13% of which appear only once. The ends were cut back, 0 bases at V and 4 bases at J, with 4 bases in the middle. The CDR3 is made up of 11 amino acids. The germline CDR1 and CDR2 sequences are GTSNPN and SVGIG (reference sequence). The sequenced sample consisted of naive CD4+ T cells from blood. The sequence was collected from a man younger than 30 with type 1 diabetes. The chain has TRBV30 and TRBJ2-7; D call uncertain. As DNA, the CDR3 is TGTGCCTGGAGTGTTGGGTACGAGCAGTACTTC. Translating it yields CAWSVGYEQYF. Combining the CDR3 with reference TRBV30 and TRBJ2-7 gives the whole variable domain SQTIHQWPATLVQPVGSPLSLECTVEGTSNPNLYWYRQAAGRGLQLLFYSVGIGQISSEVPQNLSASRPQDRQFILSSKKLLLSDSGFYLCAWSVGYEQYFGPGTRLTVT.